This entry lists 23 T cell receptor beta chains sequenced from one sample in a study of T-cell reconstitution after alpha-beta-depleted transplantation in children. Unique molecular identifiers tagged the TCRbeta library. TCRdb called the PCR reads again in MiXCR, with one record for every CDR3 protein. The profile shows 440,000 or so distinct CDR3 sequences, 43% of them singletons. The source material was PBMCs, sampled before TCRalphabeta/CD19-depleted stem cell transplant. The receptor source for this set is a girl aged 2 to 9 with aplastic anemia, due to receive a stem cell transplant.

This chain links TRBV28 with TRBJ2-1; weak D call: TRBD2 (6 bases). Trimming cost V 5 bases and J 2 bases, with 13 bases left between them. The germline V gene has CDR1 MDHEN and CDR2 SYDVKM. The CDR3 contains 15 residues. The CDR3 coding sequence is TGTGCCAGCAGTCGACTAGTGACGGCCTACAATGAGCAGTTCTTC. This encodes CASSRLVTAYNEQFF.

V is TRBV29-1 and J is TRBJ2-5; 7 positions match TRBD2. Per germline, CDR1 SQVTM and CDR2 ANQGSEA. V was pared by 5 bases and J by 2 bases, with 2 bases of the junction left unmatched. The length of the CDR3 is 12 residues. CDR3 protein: CSVQREQETQYF. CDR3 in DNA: TGCAGCGTTCAGCGGGAACAAGAGACCCAGTACTTC.

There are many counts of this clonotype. CDR3 sequence reads: CASSAGTGGAYEQYF. The CDR3 coding sequence is TGTGCCAGCAGCGCAGGGACAGGGGGAGCCTACGAGCAGTACTTC. The gene calls are TRBV7-2 and TRBJ2-7, with 11 bases identical to TRBD1. Germline V gene lookup returns CDR1 SGHTA and CDR2 FQGNSA. With 5 bases clipped from V and 2 bases from J, the junction kept 5 bases outside the gene matches. The CDR3 is 15 amino acids.

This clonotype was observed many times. CDR3 loop: CSASEGLAAIGFF. Here the CDR3 DNA reads TGCAGCGCCTCGGAGGGACTAGCGGCAATAGGGTTCTTC. The rearrangement joins TRBV29-1 to TRBJ2-1; TRBD2 matches at 11 bases. This CDR3 has 13 amino acids. J lost 15 bases, V lost 7 bases, and 14 bases had no gene match. The germline V gene encodes CDR1 SQVTM and CDR2 ANQGSEA.

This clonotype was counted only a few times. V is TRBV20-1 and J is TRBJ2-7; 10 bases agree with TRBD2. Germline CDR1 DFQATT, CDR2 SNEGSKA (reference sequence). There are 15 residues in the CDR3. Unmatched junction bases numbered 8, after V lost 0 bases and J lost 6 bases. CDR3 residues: CSARDPSGRLTEQYF. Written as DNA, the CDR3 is TGCAGTGCTAGAGATCCTAGCGGGAGACTCACCGAGCAGTACTTC.

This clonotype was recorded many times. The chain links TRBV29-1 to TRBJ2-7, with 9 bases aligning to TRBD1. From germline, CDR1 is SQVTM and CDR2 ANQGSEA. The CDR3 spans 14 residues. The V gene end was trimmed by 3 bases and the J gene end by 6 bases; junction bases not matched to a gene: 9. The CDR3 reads CSVDRGTGSREQYF. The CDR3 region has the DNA TGCAGCGTTGATCGTGGGACAGGGTCACGCGAGCAGTACTTC.

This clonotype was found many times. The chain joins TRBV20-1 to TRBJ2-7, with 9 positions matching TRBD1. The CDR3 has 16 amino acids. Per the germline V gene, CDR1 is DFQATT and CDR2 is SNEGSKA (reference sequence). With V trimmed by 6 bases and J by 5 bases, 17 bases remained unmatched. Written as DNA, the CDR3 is TGCAGTGCGGCCTATGGACAGGGGCCAATATCCCACGAGCAGTACTTC. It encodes CSAAYGQGPISHEQYF.

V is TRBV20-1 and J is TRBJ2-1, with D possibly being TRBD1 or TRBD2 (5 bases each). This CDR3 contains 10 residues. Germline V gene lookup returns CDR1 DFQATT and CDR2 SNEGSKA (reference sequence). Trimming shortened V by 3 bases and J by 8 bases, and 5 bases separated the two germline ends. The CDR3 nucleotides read TGCAGTGCTAGGGGGGATGAGCAGTTCTTC. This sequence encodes CSARGDEQFF.

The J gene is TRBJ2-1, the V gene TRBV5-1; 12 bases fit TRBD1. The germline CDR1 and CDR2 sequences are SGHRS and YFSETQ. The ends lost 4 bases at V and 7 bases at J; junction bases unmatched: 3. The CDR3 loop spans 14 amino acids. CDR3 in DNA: TGCGCCAGCAGCGGGACAGGGGGCCTGAATGAGCAGTTCTTC. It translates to CASSGTGGLNEQFF.

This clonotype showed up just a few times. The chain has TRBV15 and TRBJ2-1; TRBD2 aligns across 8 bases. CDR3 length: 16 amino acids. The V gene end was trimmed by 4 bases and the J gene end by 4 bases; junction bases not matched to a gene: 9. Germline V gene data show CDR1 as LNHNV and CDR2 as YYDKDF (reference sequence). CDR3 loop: CATSILAGSGYNEQFF. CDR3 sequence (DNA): TGTGCCACCAGCATCTTAGCGGGGTCAGGGTACAATGAGCAGTTCTTC.

The CDR3 region is CSARDREGAYYGYTF. Here the CDR3 DNA reads TGCAGTGCTAGAGATCGGGAGGGCGCTTACTATGGCTACACCTTC. This chain uses TRBV20-1 with TRBJ1-2, with D hard to call. This CDR3 has 15 amino acids. The germline V gene encodes CDR1 DFQATT and CDR2 SNEGSKA (reference sequence). V shed 0 bases and J shed 3 bases, with 14 bases lying between them.

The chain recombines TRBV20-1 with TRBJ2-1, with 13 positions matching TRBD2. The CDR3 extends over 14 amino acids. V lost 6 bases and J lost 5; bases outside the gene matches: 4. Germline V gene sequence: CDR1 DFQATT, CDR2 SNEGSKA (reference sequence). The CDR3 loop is CSAGTSGDHNEQFF. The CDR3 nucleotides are TGCAGTGCCGGGACTAGCGGGGACCACAATGAGCAGTTCTTC.

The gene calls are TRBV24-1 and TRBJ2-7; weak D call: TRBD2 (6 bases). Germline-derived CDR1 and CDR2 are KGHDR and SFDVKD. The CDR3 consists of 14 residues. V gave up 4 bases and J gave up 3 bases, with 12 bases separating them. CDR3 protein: CATSEGGTNYEQYF. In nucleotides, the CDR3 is TGTGCCACCAGTGAGGGCGGGACGAACTACGAGCAGTACTTC.

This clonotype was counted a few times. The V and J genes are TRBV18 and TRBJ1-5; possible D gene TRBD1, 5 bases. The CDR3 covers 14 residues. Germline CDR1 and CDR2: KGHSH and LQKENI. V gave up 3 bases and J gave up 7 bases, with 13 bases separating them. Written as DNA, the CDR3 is TGTGCCAGCTCACCTAGGACAACAGTCCAGCCCCAGCATTTT. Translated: CASSPRTTVQPQHF.

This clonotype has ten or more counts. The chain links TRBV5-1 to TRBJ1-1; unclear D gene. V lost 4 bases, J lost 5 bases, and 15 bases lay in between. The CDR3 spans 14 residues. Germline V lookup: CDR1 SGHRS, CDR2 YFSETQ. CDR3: CASSPWAEGTEAFF. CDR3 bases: TGCGCCAGCAGCCCTTGGGCGGAAGGAACTGAAGCTTTCTTT.

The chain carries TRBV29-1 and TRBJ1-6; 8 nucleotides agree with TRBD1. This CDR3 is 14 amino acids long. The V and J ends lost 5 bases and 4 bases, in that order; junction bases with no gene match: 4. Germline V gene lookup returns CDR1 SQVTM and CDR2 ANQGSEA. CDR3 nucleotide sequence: TGCAGCGTTCGGACAGGGACTTATAATTCACCCCTCCACTTT. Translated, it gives CSVRTGTYNSPLHF.

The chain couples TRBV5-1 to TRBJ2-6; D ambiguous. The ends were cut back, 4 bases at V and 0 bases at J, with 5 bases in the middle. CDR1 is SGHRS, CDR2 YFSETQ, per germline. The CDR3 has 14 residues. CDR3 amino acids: CASSHDSGANVLTF. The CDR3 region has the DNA TGCGCCAGCAGCCACGACTCTGGGGCCAACGTCCTGACTTTC.

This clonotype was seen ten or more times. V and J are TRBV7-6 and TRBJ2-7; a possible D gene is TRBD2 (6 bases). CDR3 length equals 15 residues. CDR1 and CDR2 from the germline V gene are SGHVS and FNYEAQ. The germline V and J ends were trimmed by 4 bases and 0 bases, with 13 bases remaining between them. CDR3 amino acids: CASSYRASASYEQYF. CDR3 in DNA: TGTGCCAGCAGCTATCGGGCTAGCGCCTCCTACGAGCAGTACTTC. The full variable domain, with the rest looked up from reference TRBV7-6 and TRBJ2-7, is GAGVSQSPRYKVTKRGQDVALRCDPISGHVSLYWYRQALGQGPEFLTYFNYEAQQDKSGLPNDRFSAERPEGSISTLTIQRTEQRDSAMYRCASSYRASASYEQYFGPGTRLTVT.

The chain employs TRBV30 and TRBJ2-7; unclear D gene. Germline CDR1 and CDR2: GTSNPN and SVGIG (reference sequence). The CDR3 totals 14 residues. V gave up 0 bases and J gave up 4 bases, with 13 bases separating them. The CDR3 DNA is TGTGCCTGGAGTGTTCCATACCAATCTTACGAGCAGTACTTC. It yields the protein CAWSVPYQSYEQYF.

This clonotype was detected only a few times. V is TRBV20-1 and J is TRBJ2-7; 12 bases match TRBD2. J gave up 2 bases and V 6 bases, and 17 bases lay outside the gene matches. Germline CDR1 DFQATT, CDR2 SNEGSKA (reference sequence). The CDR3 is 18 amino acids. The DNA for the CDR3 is TGCAGTGCCGCTCGGACTAGCGGGACCACCTTACTAACCTACGAGCAGTACTTC. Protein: CSAARTSGTTLLTYEQYF.

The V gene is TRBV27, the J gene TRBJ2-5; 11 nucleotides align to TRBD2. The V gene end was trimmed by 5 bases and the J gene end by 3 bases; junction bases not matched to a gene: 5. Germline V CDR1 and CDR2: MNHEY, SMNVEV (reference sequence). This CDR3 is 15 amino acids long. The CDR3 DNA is TGTGCCAGCAGTACACTAGCGGGAGCCAAAGAGACCCAGTACTTC. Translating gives CASSTLAGAKETQYF.

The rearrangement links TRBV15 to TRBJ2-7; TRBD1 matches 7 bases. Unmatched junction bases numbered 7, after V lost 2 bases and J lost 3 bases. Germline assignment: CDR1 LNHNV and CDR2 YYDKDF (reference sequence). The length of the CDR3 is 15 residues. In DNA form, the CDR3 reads TGTGCCACCAGCAGATCTGGGGACAGAATCTACGAGCAGTACTTC. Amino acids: CATSRSGDRIYEQYF.

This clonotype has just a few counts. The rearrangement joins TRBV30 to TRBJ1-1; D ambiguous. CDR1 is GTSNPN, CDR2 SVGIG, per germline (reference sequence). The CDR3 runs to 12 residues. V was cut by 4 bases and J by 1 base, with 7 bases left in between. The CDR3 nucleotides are TGTGCCTGGAATCGGGAGAACACTGAAGCTTTCTTT. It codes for CAWNRENTEAFF. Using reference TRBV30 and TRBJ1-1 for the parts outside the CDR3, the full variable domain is SQTIHQWPATLVQPVGSPLSLECTVEGTSNPNLYWYRQAAGRGLQLLFYSVGIGQISSEVPQNLSASRPQDRQFILSSKKLLLSDSGFYLCAWNRENTEAFFGQGTRLTVV.